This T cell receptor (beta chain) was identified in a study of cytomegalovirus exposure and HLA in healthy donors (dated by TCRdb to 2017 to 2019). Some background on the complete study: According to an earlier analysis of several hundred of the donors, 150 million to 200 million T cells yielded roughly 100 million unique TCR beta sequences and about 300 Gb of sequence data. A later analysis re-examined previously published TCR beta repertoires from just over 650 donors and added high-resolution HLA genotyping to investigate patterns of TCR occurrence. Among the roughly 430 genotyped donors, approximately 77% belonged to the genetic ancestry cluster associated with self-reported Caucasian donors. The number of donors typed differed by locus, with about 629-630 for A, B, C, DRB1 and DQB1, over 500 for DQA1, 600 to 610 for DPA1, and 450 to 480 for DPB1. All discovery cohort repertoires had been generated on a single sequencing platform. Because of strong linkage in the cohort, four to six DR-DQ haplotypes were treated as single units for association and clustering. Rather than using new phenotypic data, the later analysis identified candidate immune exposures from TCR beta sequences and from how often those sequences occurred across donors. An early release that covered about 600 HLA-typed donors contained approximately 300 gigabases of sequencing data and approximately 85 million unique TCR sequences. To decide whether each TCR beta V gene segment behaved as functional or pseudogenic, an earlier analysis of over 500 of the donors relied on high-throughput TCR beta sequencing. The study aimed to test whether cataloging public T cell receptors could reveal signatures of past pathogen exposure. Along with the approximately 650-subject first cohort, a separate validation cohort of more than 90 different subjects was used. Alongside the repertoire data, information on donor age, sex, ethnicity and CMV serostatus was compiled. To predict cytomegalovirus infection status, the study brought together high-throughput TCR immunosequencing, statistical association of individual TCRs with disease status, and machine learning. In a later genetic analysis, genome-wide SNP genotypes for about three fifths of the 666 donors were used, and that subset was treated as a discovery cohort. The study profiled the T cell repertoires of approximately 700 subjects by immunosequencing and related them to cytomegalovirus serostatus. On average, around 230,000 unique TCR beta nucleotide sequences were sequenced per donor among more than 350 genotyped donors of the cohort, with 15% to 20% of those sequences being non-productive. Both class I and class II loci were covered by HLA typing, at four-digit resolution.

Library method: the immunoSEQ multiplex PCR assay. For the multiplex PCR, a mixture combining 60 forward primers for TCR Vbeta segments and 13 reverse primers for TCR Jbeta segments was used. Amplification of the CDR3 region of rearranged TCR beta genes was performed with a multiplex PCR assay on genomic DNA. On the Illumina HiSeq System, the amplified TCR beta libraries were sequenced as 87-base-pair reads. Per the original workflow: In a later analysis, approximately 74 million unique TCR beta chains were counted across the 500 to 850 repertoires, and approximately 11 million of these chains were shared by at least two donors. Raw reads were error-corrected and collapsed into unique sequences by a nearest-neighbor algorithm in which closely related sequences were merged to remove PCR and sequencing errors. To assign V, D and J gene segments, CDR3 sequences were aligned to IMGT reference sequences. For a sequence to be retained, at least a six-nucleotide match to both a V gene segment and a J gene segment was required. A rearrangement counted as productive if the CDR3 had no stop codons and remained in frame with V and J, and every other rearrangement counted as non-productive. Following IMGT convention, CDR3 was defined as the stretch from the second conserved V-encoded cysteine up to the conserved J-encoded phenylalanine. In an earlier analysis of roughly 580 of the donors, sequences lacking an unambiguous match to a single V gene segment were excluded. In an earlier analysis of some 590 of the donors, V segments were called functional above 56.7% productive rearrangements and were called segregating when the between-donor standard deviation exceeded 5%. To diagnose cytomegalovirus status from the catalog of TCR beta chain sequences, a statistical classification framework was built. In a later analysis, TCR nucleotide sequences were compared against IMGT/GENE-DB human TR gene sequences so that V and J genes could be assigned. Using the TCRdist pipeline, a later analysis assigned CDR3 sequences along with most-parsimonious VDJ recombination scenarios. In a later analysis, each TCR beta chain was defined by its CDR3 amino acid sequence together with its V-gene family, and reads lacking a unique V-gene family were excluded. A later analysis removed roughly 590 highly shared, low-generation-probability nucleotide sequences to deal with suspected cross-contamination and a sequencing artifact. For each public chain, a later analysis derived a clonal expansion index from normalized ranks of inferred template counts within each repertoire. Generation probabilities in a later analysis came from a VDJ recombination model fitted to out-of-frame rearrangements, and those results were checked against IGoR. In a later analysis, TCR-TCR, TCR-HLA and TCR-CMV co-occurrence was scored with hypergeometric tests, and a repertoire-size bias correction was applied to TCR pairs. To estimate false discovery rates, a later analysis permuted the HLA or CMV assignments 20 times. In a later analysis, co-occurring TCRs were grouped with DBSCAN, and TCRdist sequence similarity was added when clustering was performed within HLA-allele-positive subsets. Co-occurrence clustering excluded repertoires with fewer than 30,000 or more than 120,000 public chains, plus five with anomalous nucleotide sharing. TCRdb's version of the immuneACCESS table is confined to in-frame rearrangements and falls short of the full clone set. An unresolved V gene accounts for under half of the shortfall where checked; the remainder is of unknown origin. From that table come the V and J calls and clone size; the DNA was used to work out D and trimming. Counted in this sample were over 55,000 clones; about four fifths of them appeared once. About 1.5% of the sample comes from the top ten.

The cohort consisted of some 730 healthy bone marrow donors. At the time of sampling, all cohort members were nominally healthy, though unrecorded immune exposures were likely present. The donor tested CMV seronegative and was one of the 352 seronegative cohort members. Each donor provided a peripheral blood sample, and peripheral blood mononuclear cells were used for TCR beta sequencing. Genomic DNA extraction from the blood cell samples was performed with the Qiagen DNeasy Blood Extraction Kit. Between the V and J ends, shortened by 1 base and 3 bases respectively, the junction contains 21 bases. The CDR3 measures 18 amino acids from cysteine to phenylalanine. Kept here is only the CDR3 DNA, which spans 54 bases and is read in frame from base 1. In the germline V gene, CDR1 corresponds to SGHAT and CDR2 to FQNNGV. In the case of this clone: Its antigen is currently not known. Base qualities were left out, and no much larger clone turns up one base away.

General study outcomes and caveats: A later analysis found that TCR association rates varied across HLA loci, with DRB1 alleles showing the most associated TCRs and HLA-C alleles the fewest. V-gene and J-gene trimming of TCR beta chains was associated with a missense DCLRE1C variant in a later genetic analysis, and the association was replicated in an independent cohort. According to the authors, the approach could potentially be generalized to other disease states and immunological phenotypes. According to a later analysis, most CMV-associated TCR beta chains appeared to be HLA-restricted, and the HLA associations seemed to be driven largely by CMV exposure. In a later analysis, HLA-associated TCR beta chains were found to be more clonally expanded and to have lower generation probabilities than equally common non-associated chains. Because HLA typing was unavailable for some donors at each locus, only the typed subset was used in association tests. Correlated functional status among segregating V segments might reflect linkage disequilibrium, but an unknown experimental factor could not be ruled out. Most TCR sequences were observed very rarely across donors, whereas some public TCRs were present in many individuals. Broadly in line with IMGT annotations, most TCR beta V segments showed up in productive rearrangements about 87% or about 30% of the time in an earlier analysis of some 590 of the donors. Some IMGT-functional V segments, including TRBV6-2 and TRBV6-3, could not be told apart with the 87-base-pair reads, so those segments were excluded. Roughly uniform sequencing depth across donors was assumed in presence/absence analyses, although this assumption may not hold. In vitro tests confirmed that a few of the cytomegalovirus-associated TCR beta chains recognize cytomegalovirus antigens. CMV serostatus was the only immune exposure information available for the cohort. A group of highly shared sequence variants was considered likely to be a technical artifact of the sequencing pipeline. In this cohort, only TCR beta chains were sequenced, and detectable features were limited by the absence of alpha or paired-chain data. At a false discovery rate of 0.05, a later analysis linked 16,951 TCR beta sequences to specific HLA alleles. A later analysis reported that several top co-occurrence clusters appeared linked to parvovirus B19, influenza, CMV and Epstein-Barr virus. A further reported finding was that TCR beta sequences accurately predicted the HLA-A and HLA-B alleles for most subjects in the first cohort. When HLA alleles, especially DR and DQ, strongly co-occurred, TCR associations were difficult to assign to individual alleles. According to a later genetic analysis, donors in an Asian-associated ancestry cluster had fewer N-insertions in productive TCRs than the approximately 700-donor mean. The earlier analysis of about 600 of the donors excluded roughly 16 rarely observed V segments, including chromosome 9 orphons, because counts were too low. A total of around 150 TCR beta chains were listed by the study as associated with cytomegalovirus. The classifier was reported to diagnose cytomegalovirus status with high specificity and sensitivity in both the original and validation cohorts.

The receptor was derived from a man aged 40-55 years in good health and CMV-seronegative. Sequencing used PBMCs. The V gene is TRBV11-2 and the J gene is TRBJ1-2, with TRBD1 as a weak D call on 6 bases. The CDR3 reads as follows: CASSLGVRRQARHYGYTF. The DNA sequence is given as TGTGCCAGCAGCTTAGGGGTTCGGCGACAGGCACGCCACTATGGCTACACCTTC. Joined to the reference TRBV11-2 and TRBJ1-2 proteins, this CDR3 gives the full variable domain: EAGVAQSPRYKIIEKRQSVAFWCNPISGHATLYWYQQILGQGPKLLIQFQNNGVVDDSQLPKDRFSAERLKGVDSTLKIQPAKLEDSAVYLCASSLGVRRQARHYGYTFGSGTRLTVV.